Below are 25 T cell receptor beta chains sequenced from a single sample in a study of blood T cells in healthy people across ages. The second PCR ran about 6 to 11 cycles with a sample-barcoded 5' primer and J-beta primers. Via MiXCR, TCRdb re-called the 5' RACE reads, giving one row per CDR3 protein. The repertoire has 1.8 million or so distinct CDR3 sequences, about 39% of them found once; the top ten carry 23%. Sequencing used blood. The origin of the receptors is a human donor in good health.

The chain has TRBV20-1 and TRBJ1-4; D may be TRBD1 (6 bases). The V and J ends lost 0 bases and 3 bases respectively, with 11 bases between them. The CDR3 totals 15 residues. The germline CDR1 and CDR2 sequences are DFQATT and SNEGSKA (reference sequence). The CDR3, as DNA: TGCAGTGCTAGAGATCTTCAGGGGTCTAATGAAAAACTGTTTTTT. The encoded protein is CSARDLQGSNEKLFF.

This clonotype was seen once. The chain combines TRBV29-1 with TRBJ2-1, with TRBD1 matching 7 bases. CDR1 SQVTM and CDR2 ANQGSEA come from the germline V gene. This CDR3 region has 12 residues. The V gene end was trimmed by 4 bases and the J gene end by 9 bases; junction bases not matched to a gene: 6. The CDR3 reads CSVGDRAGEQFF. For the CDR3, the DNA is TGCAGCGTTGGAGACAGGGCCGGTGAGCAGTTCTTC.

V is TRBV19 and J is TRBJ1-2; 8 nucleotides agree with TRBD1. V was pared by 0 bases and J by 6 bases, with 3 bases of the junction left unmatched. Germline V gene lookup returns CDR1 LNHDA and CDR2 SQIVND (reference sequence). The CDR3 totals 14 residues. The DNA of the CDR3 is TGTGCCAGTAGTATAGACAGGGGGCCTAATGGCTACACCTTC. Protein sequence: CASSIDRGPNGYTF.

This chain links TRBV6-6 with TRBJ2-3; D uncertain. The CDR3 sequence is 14 residues long. Germline CDR1 MNHNY, CDR2 SVGAGI (reference sequence). The germline V and J ends were trimmed by 5 bases and 0 bases, with 9 bases remaining between them. CDR3 region: CASSQTISTDTQYF. The CDR3, as DNA: TGTGCCAGCAGTCAGACCATTAGCACAGATACGCAGTATTTT.

In its sample, this clonotype was seen a few times. J is TRBJ2-3 and V is TRBV28; TRBD1 or TRBD2 may be the D gene (5 bases each). Germline-derived CDR1 and CDR2 are MDHEN and SYDVKM. Trimming shortened V by 3 bases and J by 6 bases, and 19 bases separated the two germline ends. The CDR3 has 16 amino acids. The CDR3 spells CASSFGARAPRDTQYF. The CDR3 nucleotides read TGTGCCAGCAGTTTCGGGGCCAGAGCTCCCCGGGATACGCAGTATTTT. The whole variable domain, filled in from reference TRBV28 and TRBJ2-3, reads DVKVTQSSRYLVKRTGEKVFLECVQDMDHENMFWYRQDPGLGLRLIYFSYDVKMKEKGDIPEGYSVSREKKERFSLILESASTNQTSMYLCASSFGARAPRDTQYFGPGTRLTVL.

This clonotype was counted a few times. The chain is built from TRBV29-1 and TRBJ2-7, with 8 bases lining up with TRBD2. The CDR3 is 13 residues long. Germline trimming cut 5 bases from V and 2 bases from J; bases unmatched to any gene: 5. Germline lookup yields CDR1 SQVTM and CDR2 ANQGSEA. The CDR3 DNA follows: TGCAGCGTTAGCGGGGGCGGGCCCTACGAGCAGTACTTC. This sequence encodes CSVSGGGPYEQYF.

This clonotype was picked up many times. The chain joins TRBV5-6 to TRBJ1-2; 8 positions match TRBD1. There are 14 residues in the CDR3. The junction had 7 bases not matched to a gene; V was cut back by 4 bases and J by 5 bases. From germline, CDR1 is SGHDT and CDR2 YYEEEE. The CDR3 loop reads CASSPRDRSYGYTF. In DNA, the CDR3 is TGTGCCAGCAGCCCCCGGGACAGGTCGTATGGCTACACCTTC.

This chain links TRBV7-2 with TRBJ2-6; TRBD1 matches at 12 bases. V trimming: 0 bases; J trimming: 3 bases; junction bases outside the gene matches: 6. This CDR3 contains 19 residues. Germline-derived CDR1 and CDR2 are SGHTA and FQGNSA. CDR3 DNA sequence: TGTGCCAGCAGCTTAGCCCCCGGGACAGGGGGCTATGGGGCCAACGTCCTGACTTTC. Amino acids: CASSLAPGTGGYGANVLTF.

This rearrangement joins TRBV5-1 to TRBJ1-1; D gene uncertain. Trimming cost V 2 bases and J 5 bases, with 19 bases left between them. This CDR3 contains 16 residues. The germline CDR1 and CDR2 sequences are SGHRS and YFSETQ. The CDR3 sequence: CASSFSHSALGTEAFF. CDR3 nucleotide sequence: TGCGCCAGCAGCTTTTCCCACAGCGCCCTTGGGACTGAAGCTTTCTTT.

The chain employs TRBV12-3 or TRBV12-4 and TRBJ2-1; the match to TRBD1 covers 7 bases. The length of the CDR3 is 14 residues. V gave up 6 bases and J gave up 13 bases; unmatched junction bases: 15. The CDR3 protein is CASSLQGTGETQFF. The CDR3 DNA sequence: TGTGCCAGCAGCCTACAGGGAACAGGGGAGACCCAGTTCTTC.

The chain recombines TRBV9 with TRBJ2-3, with TRBD2 as a possible D gene (7 bases). Trimming shortened V by 4 bases and J by 11 bases, and 20 bases separated the two germline ends. CDR1 is SGDLS and CDR2 is YYNGEE in the germline V gene. The CDR3 sequence is 14 residues long. The CDR3 spells CASSPNGGGMEQYF. In DNA form, the CDR3 reads TGTGCCAGCAGCCCGAACGGCGGGGGCATGGAGCAGTATTTT.

J is TRBJ2-1 and V is TRBV29-1; 7 nucleotides agree with TRBD1. Germline V CDR1 and CDR2: SQVTM, ANQGSEA. The CDR3 has 16 amino acids. The trim removed 5 bases at V and 8 bases at J, leaving 18 bases unmatched. Written as DNA, the CDR3 is TGCAGCGTTTCGTCAGGGGGTGGTAGGGCCGGGGATGAGCAGTTCTTC. Translating gives CSVSSGGGRAGDEQFF.

As concerns this clonotype: One junction end disagrees with the germline gene, perhaps due to a read error. The chain links TRBV29-1 to TRBJ2-5; D may be TRBD2 (6 bases). CDR1 and CDR2 (germline): SQVTM, ANQGSEA. The CDR3 is 11 residues long. The CDR3 region has the DNA TGCAGCGTTGAGACGGGAGAGGCCCAGTACTTC. Encoded protein: CSVETGEAQYF.

There are a few counts of this clonotype. The V call is TRBV4-3, the J call TRBJ2-3; D gene unclear. Germline assignment: CDR1 LGHNA and CDR2 YSLEER. The CDR3 consists of 14 residues. V was cut by 5 bases and J by 6 bases, with 15 bases left in between. CDR3 sequence: CASSFDLGADTQYF. CDR3 nucleotide sequence: TGCGCCAGCAGCTTTGATCTCGGTGCGGATACGCAGTATTTT.

This clonotype is a singleton in its sample. A read error may produce the germline difference seen at one junction end. The rearrangement uses TRBV7-2 and TRBJ1-6; 7 positions agree with TRBD1. Germline lookup yields CDR1 SGHTA and CDR2 FQGNSA. The CDR3 length is 16 residues. CDR3 nucleotide sequence: TGTGCCAGCAGCTTAGTTCCAACAGGGGAAAATTCGCCCCTCCACTTT. This translates into CASSLVPTGENSPLHF.

This clonotype has only a few counts. The chain employs TRBV9 and TRBJ1-2; 7 nucleotides match TRBD1. The CDR3 consists of 14 residues. Germline V CDR1 and CDR2: SGDLS, YYNGEE. V was clipped by 3 bases and J by 4 bases; unmatched bases: 6. In nucleotides, the CDR3 is TGTGCCAGCAGCGGGACAGGCGAAGGCTATGGCTACACCTTC. It translates to CASSGTGEGYGYTF. Full variable domain (remainder filled in from reference TRBV9 and TRBJ1-2): DSGVTQTPKHLITATGQRVTLRCSPRSGDLSVYWYQQSLDQGLQFLIQYYNGEERAKGNILERFSAQQFPDLHSELNLSSLELGDSALYFCASSGTGEGYGYTFGSGTRLTVV.

This clonotype was picked up a small number of times. The chain has TRBV5-1 and TRBJ2-7, with D maybe TRBD2 (5 bases). Germline V gene sequence: CDR1 SGHRS, CDR2 YFSETQ. Trimming pared 4 bases from V and 3 bases from J, leaving 14 bases between. The CDR3 is made up of 14 amino acids. The CDR3 DNA follows: TGCGCCAGCAGCCAGCCGGACGGAGGCTACGAGCAGTACTTC. Its translation: CASSQPDGGYEQYF. The full variable domain, in which reference TRBV5-1 and TRBJ2-7 provide the parts outside the CDR3, is KAGVTQTPRYLIKTRGQQVTLSCSPISGHRSVSWYQQTPGQGLQFLFEYFSETQRNKGNFPGRFSGRQFSNSRSEMNVSTLELGDSALYLCASSQPDGGYEQYFGPGTRLTVT.

Note on this clonotype: The junction differs from germline at one of its ends, possibly a read error. This chain connects TRBV13 to TRBJ2-7; no definite D call. The CDR3 runs to 12 residues. The germline CDR1 and CDR2 sequences are PRHDT and FYEKMQ (reference sequence). The CDR3 region is CVSSFLSYEQYF. In DNA, the CDR3 is TGTGTCAGCAGCTTCCTCTCCTACGAGCAGTACTTC. The full variable domain, rest sourced from reference TRBV13 and TRBJ2-7, is AAGVIQSPRHLIKEKRETATLKCYPIPRHDTVYWYQQGPGQDPQFLISFYEKMQSDKGSIPDRFSAQQFSDYHSELNMSSLELGDSALYFCVSSFLSYEQYFGPGTRLTVT.

The chain is built from TRBV29-1 and TRBJ2-5; TRBD1 agrees at 10 bases. Unmatched junction bases numbered 10, after V lost 7 bases and J lost 5 bases. This CDR3 contains 14 residues. The germline V gene encodes CDR1 SQVTM and CDR2 ANQGSEA. This chain's CDR3 is CSAAGTGARETQYF. The CDR3, as DNA: TGCAGCGCGGCCGGGACAGGGGCGCGTGAGACCCAGTACTTC. Filled out from reference TRBV29-1 and TRBJ2-5, the complete variable domain reads SAVISQKPSRDICQRGTSLTIQCQVDSQVTMMFWYRQQPGQSLTLIATANQGSEATYESGFVIDKFPISRPNLTFSTLTVSNMSPEDSSIYLCSAAGTGARETQYFGPGTRLLVL.

The J gene is TRBJ1-4, the V gene TRBV7-2; perhaps TRBD1 as D (5 bases). The CDR3 runs to 13 residues. The ends were cut back, 5 bases at V and 4 bases at J, with 8 bases in the middle. The germline V gene has CDR1 SGHTA and CDR2 FQGNSA. The CDR3 DNA reads TGTGCCAGCAGCGGGACCTATAATGAAAAACTGTTTTTT. As protein: CASSGTYNEKLFF. The whole variable domain, remainder taken from reference TRBV7-2 and TRBJ1-4, is GAGVSQSPSNKVTEKGKDVELRCDPISGHTALYWYRQSLGQGLEFLIYFQGNSAPDKSGLPSDRFSAERTGGSVSTLTIQRTQQEDSAVYLCASSGTYNEKLFFGSGTQLSVL.

This clonotype was counted only a few times. V and J are TRBV5-6 and TRBJ2-4; D may be TRBD1 (5 bases). The germline V gene has CDR1 SGHDT and CDR2 YYEEEE. There are 13 residues in the CDR3. V shed 2 bases and J shed 14 bases, with 17 bases lying between them. The CDR3 is CASSFPPTVSEYF. The CDR3 DNA follows: TGTGCCAGCAGCTTTCCACCGACAGTGTCAGAGTACTTC.

Notes on this clonotype: At one end the junction does not follow the germline gene, possibly because of a read error. The chain uses TRBV29-1 and TRBJ1-1; possible D gene TRBD1, 5 bases. Germline CDR1 SQVTM, CDR2 ANQGSEA. The CDR3 extends over 11 amino acids. CDR3 coding DNA: TGCAGCGTCCCCTGGGGCACTGAAGCTTCCTTT. Encoded protein: CSVPWGTEASF.

The chain combines TRBV4-3 with TRBJ2-2; 15 bases match TRBD2. The CDR3 spans 17 residues. CDR1 is LGHNA, CDR2 YSLEER, per germline. The junction had 3 bases not matched to a gene; V was cut back by 4 bases and J by 3 bases. The CDR3 coding sequence is TGCGCCAGCAGCCCTGGGACTAGCGGGAGGTACACCGGGGAGCTGTTTTTT. Translation gives CASSPGTSGRYTGELFF.

This clonotype has only a few counts. This rearrangement joins TRBV2 to TRBJ2-1; D tentatively reads TRBD1 or TRBD2 (5 bases each). V lost 0 bases and J lost 0, with 27 bases in between. The CDR3 spans 22 residues. Germline V gene data show CDR1 as SNHLY and CDR2 as FYNNEI. The CDR3 loop reads CASSEALRGFNYGGRSYNEQFF. The DNA for the CDR3 is TGTGCCAGCAGTGAAGCGCTTCGGGGTTTTAACTATGGGGGACGCTCCTACAATGAGCAGTTCTTC.

This clonotype was recorded at least ten times. The CDR3 DNA sequence: TGCAGTGCTATGGCAGAATCCCTCTCGGGGACAGATACGCAGTATTTT. Translation gives CSAMAESLSGTDTQYF. The J gene is TRBJ2-3, the V gene TRBV20-1; TRBD2 might be the D (5 bases). Germline CDR1 reads DFQATT; CDR2 reads SNEGSKA (reference sequence). The CDR3 runs 16 residues. V lost 4 bases and J 3 bases, leaving 20 bases between the germline ends.